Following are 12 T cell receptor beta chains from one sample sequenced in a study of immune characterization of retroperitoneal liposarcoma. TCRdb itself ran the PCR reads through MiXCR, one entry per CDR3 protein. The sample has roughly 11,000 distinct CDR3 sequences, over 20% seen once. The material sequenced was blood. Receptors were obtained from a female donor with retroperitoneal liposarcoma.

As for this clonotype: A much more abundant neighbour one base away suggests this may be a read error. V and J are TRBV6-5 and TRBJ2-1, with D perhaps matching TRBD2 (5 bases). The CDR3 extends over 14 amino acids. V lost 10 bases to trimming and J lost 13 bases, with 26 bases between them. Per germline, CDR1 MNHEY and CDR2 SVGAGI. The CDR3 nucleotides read TGTGCCACCAAAGTGGACTCCCAATTGATGACCCAGTTCTTC. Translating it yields CATKVDSQLMTQFF.

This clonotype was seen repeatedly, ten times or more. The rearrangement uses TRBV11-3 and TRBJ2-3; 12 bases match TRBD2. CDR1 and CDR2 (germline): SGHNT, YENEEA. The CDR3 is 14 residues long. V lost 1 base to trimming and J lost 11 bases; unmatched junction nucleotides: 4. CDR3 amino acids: CASSLGTSGMMQYF. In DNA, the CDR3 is TGTGCCAGCAGCTTAGGGACTAGCGGGATGATGCAGTATTTT.

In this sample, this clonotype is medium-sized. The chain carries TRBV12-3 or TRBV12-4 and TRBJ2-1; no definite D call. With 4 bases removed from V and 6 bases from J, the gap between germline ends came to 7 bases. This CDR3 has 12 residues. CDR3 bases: TGTGCCAGCAGTTCTAGGGTCAATGAGCAGTTCTTC. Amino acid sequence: CASSSRVNEQFF.

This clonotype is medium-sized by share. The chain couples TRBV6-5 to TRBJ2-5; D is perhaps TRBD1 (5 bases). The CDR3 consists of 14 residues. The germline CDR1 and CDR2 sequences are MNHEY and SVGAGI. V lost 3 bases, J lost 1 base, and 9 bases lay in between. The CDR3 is CASSYYDSQETQYF. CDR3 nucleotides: TGTGCCAGCAGTTATTATGACAGCCAAGAGACCCAGTACTTC.

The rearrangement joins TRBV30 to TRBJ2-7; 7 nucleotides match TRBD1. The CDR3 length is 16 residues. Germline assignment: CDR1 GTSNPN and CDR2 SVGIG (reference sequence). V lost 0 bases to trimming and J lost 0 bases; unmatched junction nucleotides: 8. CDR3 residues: CAWSVPATGSSYEQYF. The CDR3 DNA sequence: TGTGCCTGGAGTGTACCGGCGACAGGGTCCTCCTACGAGCAGTACTTC.

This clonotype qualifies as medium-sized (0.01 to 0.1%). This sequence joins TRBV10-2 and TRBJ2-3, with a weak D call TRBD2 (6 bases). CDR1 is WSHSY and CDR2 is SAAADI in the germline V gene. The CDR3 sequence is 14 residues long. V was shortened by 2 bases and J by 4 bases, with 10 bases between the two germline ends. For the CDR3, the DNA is TGCGCCAGCAGTGAGGGAGGGCCCTCAGATACGCAGTATTTT. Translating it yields CASSEGGPSDTQYF.

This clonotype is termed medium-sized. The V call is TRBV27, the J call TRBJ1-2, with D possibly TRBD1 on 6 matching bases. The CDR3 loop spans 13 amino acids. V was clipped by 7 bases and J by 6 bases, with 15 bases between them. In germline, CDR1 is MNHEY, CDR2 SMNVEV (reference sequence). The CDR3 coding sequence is TGTGCCAGCATCGGGGGCGCGGGTCATGGCTACACCTTC. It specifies CASIGGAGHGYTF.

CDR3 amino acids: CASSQGRPFF. Here the CDR3 DNA reads TGCGCCAGCAGCCAAGGTCGGCCGTTCTTC. The chain recombines TRBV4-3 with TRBJ2-1, with D unresolved. The germline CDR1 and CDR2 sequences are LGHNA and YSLEER. The CDR3 consists of 10 residues. The V end was cut by 1 base, the J end by 15 bases, with 7 bases between.

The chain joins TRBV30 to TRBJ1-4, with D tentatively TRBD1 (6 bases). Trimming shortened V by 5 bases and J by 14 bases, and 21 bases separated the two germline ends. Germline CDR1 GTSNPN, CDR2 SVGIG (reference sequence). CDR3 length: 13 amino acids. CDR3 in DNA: TGTGCCTGGGCTCCCTCCGGGGGGGCCAGCCTGTTTTTT. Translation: CAWAPSGGASLFF.

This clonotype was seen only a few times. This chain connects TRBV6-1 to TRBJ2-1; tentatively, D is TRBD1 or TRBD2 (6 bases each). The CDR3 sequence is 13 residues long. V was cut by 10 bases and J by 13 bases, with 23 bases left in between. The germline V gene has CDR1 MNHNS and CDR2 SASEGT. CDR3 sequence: CATGGSEQETQFF. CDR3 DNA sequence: TGTGCCACCGGGGGCAGCGAACAAGAGACCCAGTTCTTC.

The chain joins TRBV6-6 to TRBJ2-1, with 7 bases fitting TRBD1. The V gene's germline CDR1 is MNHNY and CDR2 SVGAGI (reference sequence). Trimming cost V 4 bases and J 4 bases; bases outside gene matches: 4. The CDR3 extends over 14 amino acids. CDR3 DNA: TGTGCCAGCAGTTCTACGGACAGGTACAATGAGCAGTTCTTC. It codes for CASSSTDRYNEQFF.

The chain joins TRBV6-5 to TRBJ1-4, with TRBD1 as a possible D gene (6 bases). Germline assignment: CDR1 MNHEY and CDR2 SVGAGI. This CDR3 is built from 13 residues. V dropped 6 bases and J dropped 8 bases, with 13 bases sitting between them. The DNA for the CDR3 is TGTGCCAGCAGGTCCCAGGGGCCGGAAAAACTGTTTTTT. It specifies CASRSQGPEKLFF.